This is a list of T cell receptor beta chains from one sample in a study of T cells in Graves' hyperthyroidism and ophthalmopathy. MiXCR, run by TCRdb on the multiplex PCR reads, gives a single entry per CDR3 protein. In the table there are 300,000 to 400,000 distinct CDR3 sequences, 14% of which are singletons. Sequencing was done on a sample of blood. These receptors all come from a woman aged 30 to 39 with Graves' hyperthyroidism. The CDR3 runs from the conserved cysteine through the conserved F or W. A D gene is named only where the DNA matches it firmly. Some rows have no size entry. The others give once, few or many, or a class for an expanded clone.

CDR3nt,CDR3aa,abundance,d_gene,j_gene,v_gene
TGCGCCAGCAGCTATCGGGGGATGAACACTGAAGCTTTCTTT,CASSYRGMNTEAFF,many,.,TRBJ1-1,TRBV5-1
TGCGCCAGCAGCTTGGAGGGCGGGTTGAACACCGGGGAGCTGTTTTTT,CASSLEGGLNTGELFF,.,.,TRBJ2-2,TRBV5-1
TGTGCCAGCAGCTCGACAGGGAATAATGGCTACACCTTC,CASSSTGNNGYTF,many,TRBD1,TRBJ1-2,TRBV7-9
TGTGCCAGCAGTCCTTGGGGAGGAAGGGGCAATCAGCCCCAGCATTTT,CASSPWGGRGNQPQHF,many,.,TRBJ1-5,TRBV12-3/TRBV12-4
TGTGCCAGCAGCCGAACAGGGTCCCAAGAGACCCAGTACTTC,CASSRTGSQETQYF,many,.,TRBJ2-5,TRBV6-2/TRBV6-3
TGTGCCAGCAGCATATATGCGGGACTCCAAGAGACCCAGTACTTC,CASSIYAGLQETQYF,many,.,TRBJ2-5,TRBV9
TGTGCCAGCCGGGACAGGGATACCTATGGCTACACCTTC,CASRDRDTYGYTF,.,TRBD1,TRBJ1-2,TRBV2
TGTGCCAGCAGCCGCGGGAGGGCCATCGATGAGCAGTTCTTC,CASSRGRAIDEQFF,few,TRBD2,TRBJ2-1,TRBV7-2
TGTGCCAGCAGCGTAGCCCAGAACACCGGGGAGCTGTTTTTT,CASSVAQNTGELFF,many,.,TRBJ2-2,TRBV9
TGTGCCAGCAGTTACTCTTCCTTCCCTACAAGGGGTAATTCACCCCTCCACTTT,CASSYSSFPTRGNSPLHF,many,.,TRBJ1-6,TRBV6-5
TGTGCCAGCTCACCACCCGAACAAGAGACCCAGTACTTC,CASSPPEQETQYF,.,.,TRBJ2-5,TRBV18
TGTGCCAGCAGCCAAGGAAGGAGCGGACAGGAACGTCAGCCCCAGCATTTT,CASSQGRSGQERQPQHF,.,TRBD1,TRBJ1-5,TRBV14
TGTGCCAGCAGGGTCATGGCGATTGAGGGCTACACCTTC,CASRVMAIEGYTF,many,.,TRBJ1-2,TRBV2
TGTGCCAGTAGTATGTCCCCCGGGACAGGAAGAGAGCAGTACTTC,CASSMSPGTGREQYF,few,TRBD1,TRBJ2-7,TRBV19
TGTGCCAGCAGCACGAGTGGGGACAGCCAAGAGACCCAGTACTTC,CASSTSGDSQETQYF,.,TRBD1,TRBJ2-5,TRBV7-9
TGTGCCAGCAGCTACAGACAGGGGGTCTCGGGGGCCAACGTCCTGACTTTC,CASSYRQGVSGANVLTF,.,TRBD1,TRBJ2-6,TRBV5-5
TGTGCCAGCAGTTTCCCGAAAGACGCCGATAGGACAGATACGCAGTATTTT,CASSFPKDADRTDTQYF,many,.,TRBJ2-3,TRBV28
TGTGCCAGCAGCGGCAGAGCGGGAGGAAAAGAGACCCAGTACTTC,CASSGRAGGKETQYF,few,TRBD2,TRBJ2-5,TRBV12-3/TRBV12-4
TGTGCCAGCAGCCAAACCTCAAGGGCAGGCGTTCCCTACAATGAGCAGTTCTTC,CASSQTSRAGVPYNEQFF,.,.,TRBJ2-1,TRBV14
TGTGCCAGCAGCTTAGATTATTCCGGGAGGACCAATGAGCAGCTCTTC,CASSLDYSGRTNEQLF,.,TRBD2,TRBJ2-1,TRBV11-3
TGTGCCAGCAGCATCGGACCGTTAACCGGGGAGCTGTTTTTT,CASSIGPLTGELFF,.,.,TRBJ2-2,TRBV9
TGTGCCAGCAGTTTTTGGGGGACAGGGGGGTCCTACGAGCAGTACTTC,CASSFWGTGGSYEQYF,many,TRBD1,TRBJ2-7,TRBV28
TGTGCCAGCACCCGGTCGTTTCCCGGCGGCTACACCTTC,CASTRSFPGGYTF,.,.,TRBJ1-2,TRBV27
TGCAGCGTCCGCTTGTCTAACTATGGCTACACCTTC,CSVRLSNYGYTF,.,.,TRBJ1-2,TRBV29-1
TGTGCTAGTGGTTTGCCCCCGCGACAGCCCTACGAGCAGTACTTC,CASGLPPRQPYEQYF,many,.,TRBJ2-7,TRBV12-5
TGCAGTGCTAGGGGTTATTTAGCCAAAAACATTCAGTACTTC,CSARGYLAKNIQYF,.,.,TRBJ2-4,TRBV20-1
TGCAGCGCCACGGCTACCCCGACCTACGAGCAGTACTTC,CSATATPTYEQYF,.,.,TRBJ2-7,TRBV29-1
TGTGCCAGCAGTGAGTTCGCGGGAGGGGGCACAGATACGCAGTATTTT,CASSEFAGGGTDTQYF,.,TRBD2,TRBJ2-3,TRBV6-1
TGTGCCAGCAGCCACTTCGGGAGGCTAAATGAGCAGTTCTTC,CASSHFGRLNEQFF,.,TRBD2,TRBJ2-1,TRBV14
TGCAGTGCTAGTGGCGGGGGAAGCTCCTACAATGAGCAGTTCTTC,CSASGGGSSYNEQFF,many,TRBD2,TRBJ2-1,TRBV20-1
TGTGCCAGCAGCTTAATCCACTCTAGCACAGATACGCAGTATTTT,CASSLIHSSTDTQYF,many,.,TRBJ2-3,TRBV7-3
TGCAGTGCTAGAGTATTAGCGAGACGGCTCCGTGCGTTCTTC,CSARVLARRLRAFF,.,.,TRBJ2-1,TRBV20-1
TGTGCCAGCAGCTTAGAACGGTTAGAGACCCAGTACTTC,CASSLERLETQYF,many,.,TRBJ2-5,TRBV11-2
TGCAGTGCAAAGTCCCATCAGCCCCAGCATTTT,CSAKSHQPQHF,.,.,TRBJ1-5,TRBV20-1
TGTGCCAGCAGTTTACGGGCAACCCCCTTCTGGGAGCAGTACTTC,CASSLRATPFWEQYF,.,.,TRBJ2-7,TRBV27
TGTGCCACCAGCACAGCGGGGGGGGGGGAAGAGACCCAGTACTTC,CATSTAGGGEETQYF,many,TRBD2,TRBJ2-5,TRBV15
TGTGCCAGCAGCTTAGAAGGCAGGGTGACAGATACGCAGTATTTT,CASSLEGRVTDTQYF,.,.,TRBJ2-3,TRBV7-9
TGTGCCAGCAGAAAGACTAGCAGTCAGACCCAGTACTTC,CASRKTSSQTQYF,many,TRBD2,TRBJ2-5,TRBV6-1
TGTGCCAGCAGCTTACTCGGCTATGAGCAGTTCTTC,CASSLLGYEQFF,.,.,TRBJ2-1,TRBV7-2
TGCAGTGCTAGAGATATTAGCAACTATGGCTACACCTTC,CSARDISNYGYTF,.,.,TRBJ1-2,TRBV20-1
TGCAGCGTTGGATCTGGGGAGCTGTTTTTT,CSVGSGELFF,.,.,TRBJ2-2,TRBV29-1
TGCAGCGTTGGGTCTTATTCCGGGACAAGGGGATGGGAGCAGTACTTC,CSVGSYSGTRGWEQYF,many,.,TRBJ2-7,TRBV29-1
TGCGCCAGCAGCTTGGGAATTGACGGGGAGCTGTTTTTT,CASSLGIDGELFF,few,.,TRBJ2-2,TRBV5-1
TGCAGTGCTAGGCCCACCTTGGGTGAAATGAACACTGAAGCTTTCTTT,CSARPTLGEMNTEAFF,many,.,TRBJ1-1,TRBV20-1
TGCGCCAGCAGCCAAGTGCGGGGTGTAATTTCCGGGGAGCTGTTTTTT,CASSQVRGVISGELFF,.,.,TRBJ2-2,TRBV4-3
TGTGCCAGCAGTTTATTCTTCAACTACGAGCAGTACTTC,CASSLFFNYEQYF,many,.,TRBJ2-7,TRBV12-3/TRBV12-4
TGTGCCAGCAGCCAAGATACCCTAGCTCCAGATACGCAGTATTTT,CASSQDTLAPDTQYF,.,.,TRBJ2-3,TRBV3-1
TGTGCCTGGTCGGGGGGACCCAACACAAATCAGCCCCAGCATTTT,CAWSGGPNTNQPQHF,few,.,TRBJ1-5,TRBV30
TGTGCCAGCAGTTTAGCCAGGGGGGCCAATGAGCAGTTCTTC,CASSLARGANEQFF,.,.,TRBJ2-1,TRBV12-3/TRBV12-4
TGTGCCACCAGCAGAGAGAAACTAGCGGGAAGTTACGAGCAGTACTTC,CATSREKLAGSYEQYF,few,TRBD2,TRBJ2-7,TRBV15
TGTGCCAGCCGACTGTACCAAGAGACCCAGTACTTC,CASRLYQETQYF,many,.,TRBJ2-5,TRBV12-3/TRBV12-4
TGTGCCAGCAGTTTCTCTTCCGGGGTTCAGGAGCAGTACTTC,CASSFSSGVQEQYF,many,.,TRBJ2-7,TRBV12-3/TRBV12-4
TGTGCCAGCAGCCAGACAACCGGGACGCTAGAGACTGAAGCTTTCTTT,CASSQTTGTLETEAFF,few,.,TRBJ1-1,TRBV3-1